The subject of this entry is one T cell receptor (beta chain). The antigen this receptor binds is unknown. No clone much larger than this one lies a single base away; base qualities are absent. This entry is derived from a study of OX40 agonist ivuxolimab in advanced cancers. As for the study more broadly: Ivuxolimab, which targeted the costimulatory receptor OX40 (CD134), was an agonistic, fully human IgG2 monoclonal antibody. Intravenous ivuxolimab was administered to patients every 2 weeks at six dose levels: 0.01, 0.1, 0.3, 1.5, 3 and 10 mg/kg. Among the approximately 50 dose-escalation patients, some 20 had hepatocellular carcinoma, roughly 15 melanoma, 9 renal cell carcinoma and 9 head and neck cancer. In the dose-escalation cohort, 70% to 85% of patients were male, and the mean age was roughly 60 years, with a range of 23 to 79. Prior anti-PD-1, anti-PD-L1 or anti-CTLA-4 therapy was permitted, and 40% of dose-escalation patients had received checkpoint inhibitors. Partial responses were achieved by three dose-escalation patients, of whom one had hepatocellular carcinoma and two had cutaneous melanoma. The point of sequencing TCRbeta in the periphery was to test whether ivuxolimab changed TCR sequence diversity and drove clonal T-cell expansion. The paper covers the monotherapy dose-escalation part of the phase I ivuxolimab trial, which included N ≈ 57 patients.

The trial excluded patients who had a history of autoimmune disease or were on systemic immunosuppression. Peripheral blood for TCR sequencing was collected from all dose cohorts at baseline, on cycle 4 day 1, and on cycle 7 day 1. The samples were taken from a phase I, first-in-human, multicenter, open-label dose-escalation trial of ivuxolimab. The trial enrolled adults with locally advanced or metastatic head and neck squamous cell, hepatocellular, melanoma or renal cell carcinoma. CD4+ and CD8+ T cells were sorted separately from peripheral blood before TCR sequencing. Genomic DNA was isolated from the sorted cells so that the TCRbeta CDR3 region could be sequenced. The immunoSEQ Assay was used to sequence the TCRbeta CDR3 regions. Imported from immuneACCESS, the table was reduced by TCRdb to in-frame sequences with V and J called. These copies leave out some clones; in studies compared against another copy, an unresolved V gene accounts for under half, and the cause of the remainder is not known. The sample table shows about 86,000 clones, and 87% are seen once. The ten largest account for approximately 1.5% of the sample.

Points the paper makes about the study in general: On average, CD8+ T cells showed more expanded clones than CD4+ T cells after ivuxolimab. At doses from 0.1 to 3.0 mg/kg, clonal expansion was seen in both CD4+ and CD8+ blood T cells between baseline and week 6. Partial responders in the 0.1-3.0 mg/kg groups had among the lowest normalized peripheral clonal expansion, especially among CD8+ T cells. The antigen specificity of the peripheral T cells that underwent clonal expansion was not determined. Low levels of normalized T-cell clonal expansion were also seen in some nonresponding patients.

Measured from the cysteine to the phenylalanine, the CDR3 is 16 residues long. Left in the record is the CDR3 DNA by itself, 48 bases read in frame from the first base. Relative to germline, V is missing 6 bases and J is missing 1 base, with 12 bases of the junction outside any gene match. From a lookup of the germline V gene, CDR1 and CDR2 are SQVTM and ANQGSEA. This clonotype was sampled from an adult with an advanced solid tumor such as melanoma, head and neck, liver or kidney cancer. Sequencing was performed on CD4+ or CD8+ T cells sorted from blood, taken in a trial of the OX40 agonist ivuxolimab. The V gene is TRBV29-1 and the J gene is TRBJ2-3; 8 central bases correspond to TRBD1. The DNA reads as follows: TGCAGCGTGACCACTGTGCGGGGACAGGGCACAGATACGCAGTATTTT. It translates as CSVTTVRGQGTDTQYF.